The rows below give T cell receptor beta chains drawn from one sample of a study of blood T cell repertoires in COVID-19. Measured with immunoSEQ multiplex PCR; TCRdb has only the in-frame clones, and not every one. The sample carries around 300,000 clones, about 93% recorded once. The sample taken for sequencing was PBMCs or T cells enriched from blood (not recorded which). The receptors originated from a woman in her 30s who had recovered from COVID-19. CDR3s include the opening cysteine and the closing phenylalanine or tryptophan. D genes are given only for firm matches. Clone size, where shown, is once, few, many, or a class for clones that have expanded.

>TRBV7-9|-|-|TRBJ1-1
CASSFPQSQHTEAFF
TGTGCCAGCAGCTTCCCACAGAGCCAACACACTGAAGCTTTCTTT
>TRBV7-2|TRBD2|-|TRBJ2-7
CASSSSGSFYEQYF
TGTGCCAGCAGCTCTAGCGGGAGTTTCTACGAGCAGTACTTC
>TRBV4-2|-|-|TRBJ2-5
CASSQMGPQETQYF
TGTGCCAGCAGCCAGATGGGGCCCCAAGAGACCCAGTACTTC
>TRBV5-1|TRBD1|-|TRBJ1-1
CASSAGTGILNTEAFF
TGCGCCAGCAGCGCGGGGACAGGAATTTTGAACACTGAAGCTTTCTTT
>TRBV6-5|TRBD1|few|TRBJ2-5
CASSQQGARETQYF
TGTGCCAGCAGTCAACAGGGGGCGAGGGAGACCCAGTACTTC
>TRBV4-3|-|-|TRBJ2-3
CASSQELAIGTDTQYF
TGCGCCAGCAGCCAAGAGCTAGCGATTGGCACAGATACGCAGTATTTT
>TRBV18|TRBD1|-|TRBJ2-5
CASSPPGQKETQYF
TGTGCCAGCTCACCACCGGGACAGAAAGAGACCCAGTACTTC
>TRBV5-1|-|-|TRBJ2-7
CASTLAGGSGSYEQYF
TGCGCCAGCACCTTAGCTGGGGGGTCGGGCTCCTACGAGCAGTACTTC
>TRBV4-1|-|once|TRBJ1-5
CASSQSFGNQPQHF
TGCGCCAGCAGCCAATCTTTTGGCAATCAGCCCCAGCATTTT
>TRBV4-2|TRBD1|-|TRBJ1-1
CASSPRRDRGNTEAFF
TGTGCCAGCAGCCCGCGCCGGGACAGGGGGAACACTGAAGCTTTCTTT
>TRBV18|-|-|TRBJ2-1
CASSPLHPVRDEQFF
TGTGCCAGCTCACCACTACACCCGGTCCGGGATGAGCAGTTCTTC
>TRBV30|TRBD2|-|TRBJ2-5
CAWSWDYNQETQYF
TGTGCCTGGAGTTGGGACTACAACCAAGAGACCCAGTACTTC
>TRBV11-2|TRBD1|-|TRBJ2-7
CASSNDRGGEQYF
TGTGCCAGCAGTAACGACAGGGGAGGCGAGCAGTACTTC
>TRBV11-3|-|-|TRBJ1-4
CASSPRQVNVATNEKLFF
TGTGCCAGCAGCCCAAGACAGGTCAATGTTGCAACTAATGAAAAACTGTTTTTT
>TRBV7-9|TRBD2|-|TRBJ2-1
CASRPPSGSSYNEQFF
TGTGCCAGCAGGCCACCTAGCGGGAGCTCCTACAATGAGCAGTTCTTC
>TRBV4-2|TRBD2|-|TRBJ2-1
CASSHGLAGGLRNEQFF
TGTGCCAGCAGCCACGGCCTAGCGGGAGGGTTGAGGAATGAGCAGTTCTTC
>TRBV6-2/TRBV6-3|-|-|TRBJ1-1
CASSLGGGAFF
TGTGCCAGCAGCCTCGGGGGGGGAGCTTTCTTT
>TRBV10-3|-|-|TRBJ1-3
CAISGAGAGNTIYF
TGTGCCATCAGTGGAGCGGGGGCCGGAAACACCATATATTTT
>TRBV19|TRBD1|few|TRBJ1-2
CASKRTGTDGYTF
TGTGCCAGTAAGAGGACAGGGACGGATGGCTACACCTTC
>TRBV27|TRBD2|-|TRBJ2-3
CASSFFRDYSTDTQYF
TGTGCCAGCAGTTTTTTCCGGGACTACAGCACAGATACGCAGTATTTT
>TRBV5-6|-|-|TRBJ1-2
CASSLELAGRGYTF
TGTGCCAGCAGCTTGGAATTGGCAGGGCGAGGCTACACCTTC
>TRBV3-1/TRBV3-2|TRBD2|-|TRBJ2-7
CASSQRTSGRYEQYF
TGTGCCAGCAGCCAAAGGACTAGCGGGAGGTACGAGCAGTACTTC
>TRBV19|TRBD1|-|TRBJ2-7
CASSPAKGQSPYEQYF
TGTGCCAGTAGTCCGGCTAAGGGACAGAGTCCCTACGAGCAGTACTTC
>TRBV6-4|TRBD2|-|TRBJ2-3
CASSEMGGRGTDTQYF
TGTGCCAGCAGTGAAATGGGCGGGAGAGGGACAGATACGCAGTATTTT
>TRBV19|TRBD2|-|TRBJ2-7
CASSSRGVASSYEQYF
TGTGCCAGTAGTTCGCGGGGGGTGGCCAGCTCCTACGAGCAGTACTTC
>TRBV27|TRBD1|-|TRBJ2-1
CASRGDSSYNEQFF
TGTGCCAGCAGGGGGGACAGCTCCTACAATGAGCAGTTCTTC
>TRBV9|TRBD1|-|TRBJ2-2
CASSVATDVPGQLNTGELFF
TGTGCCAGCAGCGTAGCTACCGATGTGCCGGGACAGCTAAACACCGGGGAGCTGTTTTTT
>TRBV5-4|TRBD1|-|TRBJ1-2
CASSTTTGFSGYTF
TGTGCCAGCAGCACCACGACAGGGTTTAGCGGCTACACCTTC
>TRBV30|-|-|TRBJ2-6
CAWSGSSGANVLTF
TGTGCCTGGAGTGGTAGCTCTGGGGCCAACGTCCTGACTTTC
>TRBV28|TRBD1|-|TRBJ1-5
CASSRTGTGGMDQPQHF
TGTGCCAGCAGTCGCACCGGGACAGGGGGCATGGATCAGCCCCAGCATTTT
>TRBV29-1|-|-|TRBJ2-2
CSVGGDLANTGELFF
TGCAGCGTTGGCGGGGACCTTGCGAACACCGGGGAGCTGTTTTTT
>TRBV6-2/TRBV6-3|TRBD1|-|TRBJ2-1
CASSYTGGFYNEQFF
TGTGCCAGCAGTTACACAGGGGGTTTCTACAATGAGCAGTTCTTC
>TRBV5-1|TRBD2|-|TRBJ2-2
CASSTTPSGRAVGELFF
TGCGCCAGCAGTACAACGCCTAGCGGGAGGGCCGTCGGGGAGCTGTTTTTT
>TRBV5-1|-|once|TRBJ2-1
CASSLEKSGDEQFF
TGCGCCAGCAGCTTAGAAAAATCAGGGGATGAGCAGTTCTTC
>TRBV5-4|-|-|TRBJ1-2
CASSLAGSPYGYTF
TGTGCCAGCAGCTTAGCCGGGAGTCCCTATGGCTACACCTTC
>TRBV9|-|once|TRBJ1-6
CASSGSGQNYNSPLHF
TGTGCCAGCAGCGGCTCGGGACAAAACTATAATTCACCCCTCCACTTT
>TRBV12-5|-|once|TRBJ2-1
CASRRGPSSYNEQFF
TGTGCTAGTCGGAGGGGGCCAAGCTCCTACAATGAGCAGTTCTTC
>TRBV28|-|-|TRBJ2-7
CASSYPPGYEQYF
TGTGCCAGCAGTTACCCGCCGGGCTACGAGCAGTACTTC
>TRBV28|-|-|TRBJ2-7
CASSPSLAAPYEQYF
TGTGCCAGCAGTCCGTCCTTGGCGGCCCCCTACGAGCAGTACTTC
>TRBV14|TRBD1|once|TRBJ1-4
CASSQDWTGAPAREKLFF
TGTGCCAGCAGCCAAGATTGGACAGGGGCGCCGGCAAGAGAAAAACTGTTTTTT
>TRBV7-3|-|-|TRBJ1-1
CASSSAGWDTEAFF
TGTGCCAGCAGCTCAGCAGGGTGGGACACTGAAGCTTTCTTT
>TRBV7-2|TRBD2|-|TRBJ2-3
CASTSQGLAGADTQYF
TGTGCCAGCACATCCCAGGGACTAGCGGGAGCAGATACGCAGTATTTT
>TRBV18|-|-|TRBJ2-3
CASSPSGDTQYF
TGTGCCAGCTCACCATCCGGGGATACGCAGTATTTT
>TRBV30|TRBD2|-|TRBJ2-7
CAWSVREGNEQYF
TGTGCCTGGAGTGTAAGGGAGGGGAACGAGCAGTACTTC
>TRBV6-5|-|-|TRBJ2-3
CASSSPLSTDTQYF
TGTGCCAGCAGTTCCCCCTTGAGTACAGATACGCAGTATTTT
>TRBV6-2/TRBV6-3|-|once|TRBJ1-5
CASSYSRGYSNQPQHF
TGTGCCAGCAGTTACTCGCGAGGTTATAGCAATCAGCCCCAGCATTTT
>TRBV4-1|TRBD1|-|TRBJ1-1
CASSRGQGTLGDTEAFF
TGCGCCAGCAGCCGCGGACAGGGGACGTTAGGCGACACTGAAGCTTTCTTT
>TRBV19|TRBD1|-|TRBJ1-1
CASRRSGGNTEAFF
TGTGCCAGTAGGCGATCAGGGGGGAACACTGAAGCTTTCTTT
>TRBV10-3|-|-|TRBJ1-1
CAISTGMNTEAFF
TGTGCCATCAGCACAGGGATGAACACTGAAGCTTTCTTT
>TRBV24-1|-|-|TRBJ2-2
CATSRVTGELFF
TGTGCCACCAGTCGCGTTACCGGGGAGCTGTTTTTT
>TRBV5-6|-|-|TRBJ1-1
CASSLVDRHTEAFF
TGTGCCAGCAGCTTGGTGGACAGACACACTGAAGCTTTCTTT
>TRBV24-1|-|-|TRBJ2-2
CATSDPVKAGNTGELFF
TGTGCCACCAGTGATCCCGTTAAAGCGGGTAACACCGGGGAGCTGTTTTTT
>TRBV5-4|TRBD1|-|TRBJ1-2
CASSRTQGARNGYTF
TGTGCCAGCAGTCGAACCCAGGGGGCGAGGAATGGCTACACCTTC
>TRBV2|TRBD2|-|TRBJ2-1
CASVLGGSSYNEQFF
TGTGCCAGTGTTCTCGGCGGGAGCTCCTACAATGAGCAGTTCTTC
>TRBV14|-|-|TRBJ2-1
CASSQKSGNNEQFF
TGTGCCAGCAGCCAAAAGTCAGGGAACAATGAGCAGTTCTTC
>TRBV9|TRBD1|-|TRBJ1-4
CASSNGQGINEKLFF
TGTGCCAGCAGCAATGGACAGGGGATTAATGAAAAACTGTTTTTT
>TRBV11-3|-|-|TRBJ2-2
CASSLTRVAGELFF
TGTGCCAGCAGCTTAACCCGGGTGGCCGGGGAGCTGTTTTTT
>TRBV18|TRBD1|-|TRBJ1-4
CASSRDRNEKLFF
TGTGCCAGCTCACGGGACAGGAATGAAAAACTGTTTTTT
>TRBV3-1/TRBV3-2|TRBD2|-|TRBJ2-1
CASSQIFGGGLNEQFF
TGTGCCAGCAGCCAAATTTTCGGGGGAGGGCTGAATGAGCAGTTCTTC
>TRBV14|TRBD1|-|TRBJ1-2
CASSQDRDSSYYGYTF
TGTGCCAGCAGCCAAGATAGGGACAGTTCCTACTATGGCTACACCTTC